Included here is one TCR beta chain sequence, with context. The PCR used 60 Vbeta and 13 Jbeta primers. Generated by immunoSEQ multiplex PCR, the TCRdb table keeps only in-frame clones and is missing some. The data show roughly 110,000 clones, over 65% seen once. The sample belongs to a study of cytomegalovirus exposure and HLA in healthy donors. Healthy bone marrow donors made up the donor group. Per the germline V gene, CDR1 is SGHNT and CDR2 is YENEEA. The length of the CDR3 is 14 residues. V gave up 5 bases and J gave up 10 bases, with 15 bases separating them. The sample comprised PBMCs. The clonotype originates from a woman aged 18-35 years in good health and CMV-seronegative. J is TRBJ1-6 and V is TRBV11-3; perhaps TRBD1 as D (5 bases). The CDR3 DNA follows: TGTGCCAGCAGCCCGGAGGGCGCAGGGTCACCCCTCCACTTT. Encoded protein: CASSPEGAGSPLHF.